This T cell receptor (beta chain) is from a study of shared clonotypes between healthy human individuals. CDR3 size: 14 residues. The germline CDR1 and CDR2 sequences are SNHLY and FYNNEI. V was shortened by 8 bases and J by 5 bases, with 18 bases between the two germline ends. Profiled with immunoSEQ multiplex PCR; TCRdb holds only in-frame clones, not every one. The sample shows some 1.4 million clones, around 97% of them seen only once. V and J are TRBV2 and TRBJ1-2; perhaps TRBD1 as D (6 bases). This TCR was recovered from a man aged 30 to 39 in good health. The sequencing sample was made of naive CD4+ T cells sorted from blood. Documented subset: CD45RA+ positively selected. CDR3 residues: CASSSMGAAYGYTF. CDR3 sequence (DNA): TGTGCCAGCTCATCAATGGGGGCCGCTTATGGCTACACCTTC.